What follows are 31 T cell receptor beta chains derived from one specimen sequenced in a study of T cells in Graves' hyperthyroidism and ophthalmopathy. What was amplified from RNA transcripts were TCR beta CDR3 regions. HTBI primers drove first-round RT-PCR of the TCR CDR3. TCRdb called the multiplex PCR reads again in MiXCR, with one record for every CDR3 protein. The data hold a few hundred thousand distinct CDR3 sequences, with about 14% observed a single time. The specimen was blood. These receptors were collected from a woman aged 25 to 39 with Graves' ophthalmopathy.

In its sample, this clonotype was seen many times. The chain has TRBV20-1 and TRBJ2-5; tentatively, D is TRBD1 or TRBD2 (5 bases each). The germline V gene encodes CDR1 DFQATT and CDR2 SNEGSKA (reference sequence). This CDR3 is 14 amino acids long. V lost 6 bases and J lost 5, with 19 bases in between. This CDR3 is CSAAGPLGEETQYF. The CDR3 coding sequence is TGCAGTGCCGCCGGACCTCTGGGGGAGGAGACCCAGTACTTC.

This clonotype was observed many times. The chain carries TRBV20-1 and TRBJ2-3, with D perhaps TRBD1 or TRBD2 (6 bases each). This CDR3 spans 13 amino acids. Trimming pared 3 bases from V and 6 bases from J, leaving 13 bases between. Germline V CDR1 and CDR2: DFQATT, SNEGSKA (reference sequence). CDR3: CSARGGHLDTQYF. Written as DNA, the CDR3 is TGCAGTGCTAGGGGGGGACACCTGGATACGCAGTATTTT.

This clonotype was detected only once. The chain's CDR3 is CASSWGQGAPLHF. CDR3 nucleotides: TGTGCCAGCAGTTGGGGCCAGGGAGCACCCCTCCACTTT. V usage is TRBV2 and J usage is TRBJ1-6; D possibly corresponds to TRBD1 (5 bases). CDR1 is SNHLY, CDR2 FYNNEI, per germline. The CDR3 runs to 13 residues. V was shortened by 5 bases and J by 11 bases, with 13 bases between the two germline ends.

A word on this clonotype: A much larger clone differs from this one at a single base, so this may be a read error. The rearrangement links TRBV5-8 to TRBJ2-7; 14 nucleotides align to TRBD2. The assigned J gene may be wrong: the sequence end matches TRBJ2-1 better. The CDR3 is made up of 18 amino acids. Per germline, CDR1 SGHTS and CDR2 YDEGEE. This CDR3 reads CASSPLGLAGAFSYEQFF. CDR3 nucleotides: TGTGCCAGCAGCCCGCTGGGACTAGCGGGGGCGTTCTCCTACGAGCAGTTCTTC.

The sample holds many counts of this clonotype. The chain carries TRBV7-3 and TRBJ2-3; 12 bases agree with TRBD1. The CDR3 extends over 16 amino acids. V gave up 4 bases and J gave up 4 bases; unmatched junction bases: 6. Per the germline V gene, CDR1 is SGHTA and CDR2 is FQGTGA. The CDR3 loop reads CASSSLGTGGSDTQYF. The DNA of the CDR3 is TGTGCCAGCAGCTCGCTCGGGACAGGGGGCTCAGATACGCAGTATTTT.

This chain uses TRBV4-1 with TRBJ2-7; D may be TRBD2 (5 bases). CDR1 MGHRA and CDR2 YSYEKL come from the germline V gene. The CDR3 consists of 17 residues. Trimming pared 0 bases from V and 1 base from J, leaving 16 bases between. The CDR3 region has the DNA TGCGCCAGCAGCCAAGATACCGGGATGGGATTATCCTACGAGCAGTACTTC. Translation gives CASSQDTGMGLSYEQYF.

In this sample, this clonotype turned up many times. This chain joins TRBV5-8 and TRBJ1-5; the D is unclear. The germline gives CDR1 SGHTS, CDR2 YDEGEE. The CDR3 spans 15 residues. V lost 0 bases, J lost 4 bases, and 11 bases lay in between. Here the CDR3 reads CASSLGPDPNQPQHF. The CDR3 coding sequence is TGTGCCAGCAGCTTGGGGCCAGACCCTAATCAGCCCCAGCATTTT.

The rearrangement links TRBV6-1 to TRBJ2-5; D possibly corresponds to TRBD2 (5 bases). The V end lost 4 bases, the J end lost 5 bases, and 20 bases lay between the germline ends. CDR1 MNHNS and CDR2 SASEGT come from the germline V gene. The CDR3 sequence is 16 residues long. The CDR3 DNA sequence: TGTGCCAGCAGTGGTTTTATAGGTGGGCTAGCCGAGACCCAGTACTTC. Its translation is CASSGFIGGLAETQYF.

The J gene is TRBJ2-1, the V gene TRBV7-2, with D tentatively TRBD2 (7 bases). Between the trimmed V and J ends, which lost 5 bases and 8 bases, there was a span of 19 bases. The CDR3 totals 15 residues. Germline CDR1 and CDR2: SGHTA and FQGNSA. The CDR3 is CASSPRGGARDEQFF. The CDR3 DNA reads TGTGCCAGCAGCCCTAGGGGGGGGGCCCGGGATGAGCAGTTCTTC.

This clonotype was detected ten times or more. The J gene is TRBJ2-7, the V gene TRBV7-8; maybe TRBD2 (5 bases). The CDR3 contains 14 residues. Germline lookup yields CDR1 SGHVS and CDR2 FQNEAQ. V lost 5 bases, J lost 3 bases, and 14 bases lay in between. The CDR3: CASSKVADYYEQYF. The DNA for the CDR3 is TGTGCCAGCAGCAAAGTGGCAGACTACTACGAGCAGTACTTC.

This clonotype was counted at least ten times. The CDR3 coding sequence is TGCAGTGCTAGAGATAGGCCGGAGGGGACTGGCTACACCTTC. It encodes CSARDRPEGTGYTF. This chain uses TRBV20-1 with TRBJ1-2; D possibly corresponds to TRBD1 (5 bases). The CDR3 consists of 14 residues. V lost 0 bases to trimming and J lost 7 bases, with 15 bases between them. Germline CDR1 and CDR2: DFQATT and SNEGSKA (reference sequence).

The chain combines TRBV5-1 with TRBJ2-5; D gene unclear. This CDR3 comprises 12 residues. Trimming left V 5 bases short and J 13 bases short, with 18 bases between. CDR1 is SGHRS and CDR2 is YFSETQ in the germline V gene. CDR3 protein: CASSLIPGVGYF. DNA of the CDR3: TGCGCCAGCAGTCTAATTCCGGGCGTTGGGTACTTC.

This clonotype has a count of ten or more. The chain couples TRBV2 to TRBJ2-7; the match to TRBD2 covers 8 bases. Germline loops: CDR1 SNHLY, CDR2 FYNNEI. The J segment lost 3 bases and the V segment lost 7 bases, leaving 14 bases of the junction unmatched. This CDR3 is built from 16 residues. The CDR3 is CASTVAPGLDYYEQYF. The CDR3 DNA reads as TGTGCCAGCACTGTCGCACCGGGACTAGATTACTACGAGCAGTACTTC. The complete variable domain, with remaining parts taken from reference TRBV2 and TRBJ2-7, reads EPEVTQTPSHQVTQMGQEVILRCVPISNHLYFYWYRQILGQKVEFLVSFYNNEISEKSEIFDDQFSVERPDGSNFTLKIRSTKLEDSAMYFCASTVAPGLDYYEQYFGPGTRLTVT.

Many counts were recorded for this clonotype. This chain links TRBV10-1 with TRBJ1-5, with D unclear. Trimming removed 6 bases at V and 6 bases at J, with 6 bases between. The length of the CDR3 is 11 residues. CDR1 and CDR2 (germline): WNHNN, SYGVQD (reference sequence). This CDR3 reads CASRLCQPQHF. The DNA for the CDR3 is TGCGCCAGCAGACTTTGTCAGCCCCAGCATTTT.

The chain has TRBV11-3 and TRBJ1-1; 8 nucleotides line up with TRBD1. The CDR3 extends over 14 amino acids. The V gene's germline CDR1 is SGHNT and CDR2 YENEEA. With V trimmed by 5 bases and J by 4 bases, 6 bases remained unmatched. The CDR3 protein is CASSRNRGSTEAFF. Here the CDR3 DNA reads TGTGCCAGCAGCCGAAACAGGGGGTCCACTGAAGCTTTCTTT.

This clonotype appeared many times. This chain links TRBV20-1 with TRBJ1-1; a possible D gene is TRBD1 (5 bases). Trimming removed 6 bases from V and 2 bases from J, with 10 bases in between. The germline V gene encodes CDR1 DFQATT and CDR2 SNEGSKA (reference sequence). This CDR3 contains 12 residues. The CDR3 region has the DNA TGCAGTGCCAGACAGCCAAACACTGAAGCTTTCTTT. It translates to CSARQPNTEAFF.

This clonotype showed up many times. The CDR3 loop reads CASSYSSLPGLTYEQYF. The CDR3 coding sequence is TGTGCCAGCAGTTACTCGAGTCTGCCGGGGCTGACCTACGAGCAGTACTTC. The chain is built from TRBV6-5 and TRBJ2-7; D may correspond to TRBD1 or TRBD2 (5 bases each). Germline CDR1 and CDR2: MNHEY and SVGAGI. The CDR3 runs 17 residues. V was pared by 0 bases and J by 2 bases, with 17 bases between.

This clonotype occurred a few times. The chain combines TRBV27 with TRBJ1-4; D is perhaps TRBD1 (5 bases). The germline CDR1 and CDR2 sequences are MNHEY and SMNVEV (reference sequence). Trimming removed 5 bases at V and 7 bases at J, with 11 bases between. The CDR3 is 13 residues long. Here the CDR3 reads CASSPQAGEKLFF. DNA of the CDR3: TGTGCCAGCAGTCCACAGGCGGGTGAAAAACTGTTTTTT.

This clonotype was found many times. The chain is built from TRBV11-3 and TRBJ2-1; 10 bases align to TRBD2. Germline assignment: CDR1 SGHNT and CDR2 YENEEA. The length of the CDR3 is 15 residues. Trimming took 5 bases from V and 6 from J; bases not matched to a gene: 7. CDR3 loop: CASSVSGGARNEQFF. CDR3 nucleotide sequence: TGTGCCAGCAGCGTAAGCGGGGGGGCCCGCAATGAGCAGTTCTTC.

At least ten counts were recorded for this clonotype. J is TRBJ2-7 and V is TRBV27; 8 nucleotides line up with TRBD2. CDR1 is MNHEY and CDR2 is SMNVEV in the germline V gene (reference sequence). The CDR3 has 16 amino acids. J lost 0 bases, V lost 3 bases, and 7 bases had no gene match. The CDR3 spells CASSLGAGGLSYEQYF. Written as DNA, the CDR3 is TGTGCCAGCAGTTTGGGGGCGGGGGGTCTCTCCTACGAGCAGTACTTC.

The chain is built from TRBV24-1 and TRBJ1-5; no reliable D call. The germline V gene encodes CDR1 KGHDR and CDR2 SFDVKD. V gave up 6 bases and J gave up 0 bases, with 8 bases separating them. The CDR3 runs 14 residues. In DNA, the CDR3 is TGTGCCACCAGTCCCCAGATTAGCAATCAGCCCCAGCATTTT. This codes for CATSPQISNQPQHF.

At least ten counts were recorded for this clonotype. This chain uses TRBV7-3 with TRBJ1-2, with TRBD1 as a possible D gene (5 bases). CDR3 length: 14 amino acids. V lost 1 base, J lost 4 bases, and 10 bases lay in between. Germline lookup yields CDR1 SGHTA and CDR2 FQGTGA. The CDR3 protein is CASSLMRGCYGYTF. CDR3 nucleotides: TGTGCCAGCAGCTTAATGAGGGGATGCTATGGCTACACCTTC. Looking up the rest from reference TRBV7-3 and TRBJ1-2 gives the full variable domain: GAGVSQTPSNKVTEKGKYVELRCDPISGHTALYWYRQSLGQGPEFLIYFQGTGAADDSGLPNDRFFAVRPEGSVSTLKIQRTERGDSAVYLCASSLMRGCYGYTFGSGTRLTVV.

This clonotype was seen just once. The chain combines TRBV2 with TRBJ2-1, with 16 bases lining up with TRBD2. Losses at the gene ends were 7 bases for V and 7 bases for J; bases not matched to a gene: 7. Germline assignment: CDR1 SNHLY and CDR2 FYNNEI. The CDR3 is made up of 16 amino acids. The CDR3 nucleotides are TGTGCCAGCACCTCGGGACTAGCGGGGGGGGCTAATGAGCAGTTCTTC. It translates to CASTSGLAGGANEQFF. Full variable domain (outside the CDR3, taken from reference TRBV2 and TRBJ2-1): EPEVTQTPSHQVTQMGQEVILRCVPISNHLYFYWYRQILGQKVEFLVSFYNNEISEKSEIFDDQFSVERPDGSNFTLKIRSTKLEDSAMYFCASTSGLAGGANEQFFGPGTRLTVL.

This clonotype was detected many times. V usage is TRBV2 and J usage is TRBJ2-7; no reliable D call. V was pared by 2 bases and J by 1 base, with 9 bases between. The CDR3 runs 14 residues. Germline values: CDR1 SNHLY, CDR2 FYNNEI. The CDR3 nucleotides are TGTGCCAGCAGTGAATTTAGTACGTCCTACGAGCAGTACTTC. Translated, it gives CASSEFSTSYEQYF.

This clonotype was counted a few times. V is TRBV27 and J is TRBJ1-2, with D maybe TRBD1 (6 bases). Per the germline V gene, CDR1 is MNHEY and CDR2 is SMNVEV (reference sequence). This CDR3 region has 12 residues. V was pared by 6 bases and J by 8 bases, with 13 bases between. The CDR3 DNA follows: TGTGCCAGCAGAGGGGGTGGACGCGGCTACACCTTC. Protein sequence: CASRGGGRGYTF.

This clonotype was recorded many times. The chain recombines TRBV7-2 with TRBJ2-1, with D tentatively TRBD2 (7 bases). The CDR3 runs 15 residues. The V gene lost 0 bases and the J gene lost 5 bases, with 11 bases spanning the gap. Germline CDR1 is SGHTA and CDR2 is FQGNSA. CDR3 in DNA: TGTGCCAGCAGCTTAGCAGGGAGGGGGGACAATGAGCAGTTCTTC. Its translation: CASSLAGRGDNEQFF.

This clonotype was observed many times. The chain joins TRBV6-1 to TRBJ2-2; TRBD1 might be the D (5 bases). Germline CDR1 MNHNS, CDR2 SASEGT. Trimming removed 6 bases at V and 5 bases at J, with 13 bases between. This CDR3 is 14 amino acids long. The chain's CDR3 is CASRTGFQTGELFF. The CDR3, as DNA: TGTGCCAGCAGAACAGGATTTCAAACCGGGGAGCTGTTTTTT.

With respect to this clonotype: A single base separates this from a much larger clone, so it may be a read error. The J gene is TRBJ1-3, the V gene TRBV12-3 or TRBV12-4, with D possibly matching TRBD1 (6 bases). The CDR3 contains 16 residues. The CDR3 loop reads CAGSSWTDNSGNTIYF. The CDR3 bases are TGTGCCGGCAGTTCGTGGACAGACAACTCTGGAAACACCATATATTTT.

The rearrangement joins TRBV6-5 to TRBJ2-3; D perhaps matches TRBD1 (6 bases). Germline values: CDR1 MNHEY, CDR2 SVGAGI. The length of the CDR3 is 15 residues. V lost 2 bases and J 1 base, leaving 10 bases between the germline ends. The CDR3 reads CASSYRGGGTDTQYF. The CDR3, as DNA: TGTGCCAGCAGTTACCGAGGGGGAGGCACAGATACGCAGTATTTT.

Here the CDR3 DNA reads TGTGCCAGCAGTTTACGACTAGCCAAAAACATTCAGTACTTC. It is translated as CASSLRLAKNIQYF. The genes are TRBV12-3 or TRBV12-4 and TRBJ2-4; no clear D. The CDR3 extends over 14 amino acids. The V gene lost 2 bases and the J gene lost 0 bases, with 5 bases spanning the gap.

This clonotype was recorded at least ten times. The J gene is TRBJ2-1, the V gene TRBV12-3 or TRBV12-4; the match to TRBD2 covers 7 bases. After removal of 7 bases from V and 10 bases from J, the junction contained 13 bases not matched to a gene. The CDR3 is 14 residues long. CDR3: CASTDGNPAGEQFF. The CDR3, as DNA: TGTGCCAGCACCGACGGTAACCCAGCGGGGGAGCAGTTCTTC.